What follows are 24 T cell receptor beta chains derived from one specimen sequenced in a study of memory CD4+ T cells and cytomegalovirus serostatus. Single viable CD3+CD4+CD8-CD45RO+ cells were sorted as the memory CD4+ T cells. Sequencing was performed with immunoSEQ multiplex PCR; in TCRdb, only in-frame clones are kept and a portion is missing. This table holds tens of thousands of clones, approximately 80% found once. The material sequenced was memory CD4+ T cells from blood. These receptors were obtained from an adult in good health and CMV-seropositive.

The chain couples TRBV28 to TRBJ2-7; TRBD2 might be the D (6 bases). CDR3 length: 16 amino acids. Germline-derived CDR1 and CDR2 are MDHEN and SYDVKM. V lost 4 bases to trimming and J lost 4 bases, with 20 bases between them. The CDR3 loop reads CASSSVAASKVYEQYF. CDR3 in DNA: TGTGCCAGCAGTTCGGTAGCGGCCTCTAAGGTGTACGAGCAGTACTTC.

The chain is built from TRBV28 and TRBJ1-3, with a possible D match to TRBD1 (6 bases). The germline V and J ends were trimmed by 7 bases and 2 bases, with 12 bases remaining between them. The CDR3 contains 14 residues. The germline V gene encodes CDR1 MDHEN and CDR2 SYDVKM. CDR3 nucleotide sequence: TGTGCCAGCAACGAACAGGGAACTGGAAACACCATATATTTT. Encoded protein: CASNEQGTGNTIYF. Filled out from reference TRBV28 and TRBJ1-3, the complete variable domain reads DVKVTQSSRYLVKRTGEKVFLECVQDMDHENMFWYRQDPGLGLRLIYFSYDVKMKEKGDIPEGYSVSREKKERFSLILESASTNQTSMYLCASNEQGTGNTIYFGEGSWLTVV.

This clone was counted once. The V gene is TRBV5-4, the J gene TRBJ2-2; 10 bases map to TRBD2. The CDR3 runs to 16 residues. Germline trimming cut 4 bases from V and 1 base from J; bases unmatched to any gene: 4. Germline CDR1 is SGHNT and CDR2 is YYREEE (reference sequence). This chain's CDR3 is CASSRRLAGNTGELFF. In DNA, the CDR3 is TGTGCCAGCAGCCGACGACTAGCGGGGAACACCGGGGAGCTGTTTTTT.

This clone was recorded a few times. V usage is TRBV5-5 and J usage is TRBJ2-5; the D is unclear. The CDR3 spans 13 residues. Trimming pared 4 bases from V and 1 base from J, leaving 8 bases between. Germline-derived CDR1 and CDR2 are SGHKS and YYEKEE (reference sequence). DNA for the CDR3: TGTGCCAGCAGCCCGGCCGTCCAAGAGACCCAGTACTTC. Translation gives CASSPAVQETQYF.

This chain joins TRBV30 and TRBJ2-5; 7 nucleotides align to TRBD1. CDR1 is GTSNPN and CDR2 is SVGIG in the germline V gene (reference sequence). V gave up 4 bases and J gave up 4 bases; unmatched junction bases: 3. The CDR3 covers 12 residues. The CDR3 sequence is CAWKGAAETQYF. CDR3 coding DNA: TGTGCCTGGAAGGGGGCAGCAGAGACCCAGTACTTC.

The J gene is TRBJ2-3, the V gene TRBV4-3; a possible D gene is TRBD2 (7 bases). In germline, CDR1 is LGHNA, CDR2 YSLEER. The V and J ends lost 2 bases and 5 bases respectively, with 23 bases between them. This CDR3 has 18 amino acids. The CDR3 coding sequence is TGCGCCAGCAGCCAAAGGATTGGGACGGGGGGAGGGGGAGATACGCAGTATTTT. Amino acids: CASSQRIGTGGGGDTQYF.

The rearrangement uses TRBV2 and TRBJ2-5, with TRBD1 identical over 8 bases. Germline V gene data show CDR1 as SNHLY and CDR2 as FYNNEI. V shed 5 bases and J 2 bases; nucleotides not matched to a gene: 7. CDR3 size: 15 residues. This chain's CDR3 is CASSPRQGWQETQYF. DNA for the CDR3: TGTGCCAGCAGTCCTCGACAGGGGTGGCAAGAGACCCAGTACTTC.

Comments on this clone: Additional DNA sequences in this sample encode the identical CDR3. The chain links TRBV7-2 to TRBJ2-7; D call uncertain. There are 11 residues in the CDR3. Germline lookup yields CDR1 SGHTA and CDR2 FQGNSA. V shed 4 bases and J shed 2 bases, with 3 bases lying between them. The DNA for the CDR3 is TGTGCCAGCAGCTCAACCTACGAGCAGTACTTC. Translating it yields CASSSTYEQYF.

This chain connects TRBV6-1 to TRBJ1-6, with D unresolved. CDR3 length: 14 amino acids. The ends were cut back, 8 bases at V and 6 bases at J, with 14 bases in the middle. Germline V lookup: CDR1 MNHNS, CDR2 SASEGT. CDR3: CASGGSAINSPLHF. Written as DNA, the CDR3 is TGTGCCAGCGGAGGGTCAGCGATTAATTCACCCCTCCACTTT.

The chain is built from TRBV5-1 and TRBJ2-7, with 9 positions matching TRBD1. The germline CDR1 and CDR2 sequences are SGHRS and YFSETQ. V gave up 4 bases and J gave up 0 bases; unmatched junction bases: 5. This CDR3 is 15 amino acids long. The CDR3 loop is CASSGGTGSSYEQYF. In nucleotides, the CDR3 is TGCGCCAGCAGCGGAGGGACAGGGAGCTCCTACGAGCAGTACTTC.

The genes are TRBV11-1 and TRBJ2-7; possibly TRBD1 or TRBD2 for D (5 bases each). Germline CDR1 SGHAT, CDR2 FQDESV (reference sequence). V lost 4 bases, J lost 5 bases, and 18 bases lay in between. This CDR3 comprises 15 residues. CDR3 coding DNA: TGTGCCAGCAGCTCCTTGGGGACGCAGGGCGACGAGCAGTACTTC. This codes for CASSSLGTQGDEQYF.

This sequence joins TRBV6-5 and TRBJ1-6; no clear D gene. The V gene lost 6 bases and the J gene lost 9 bases, with 15 bases spanning the gap. Germline loops: CDR1 MNHEY, CDR2 SVGAGI. The CDR3 consists of 14 residues. CDR3 coding DNA: TGTGCCAGCAGGCATACGGCTTCAGGTTCACCCCTCCACTTT. Protein sequence: CASRHTASGSPLHF.

The chain is built from TRBV28 and TRBJ1-2; D is undetermined. CDR1 is MDHEN and CDR2 is SYDVKM in the germline V gene. The CDR3 covers 16 residues. The V and J ends lost 7 bases and 4 bases respectively, with 22 bases between them. The CDR3 reads CASIHLFGVGLYGYTF. The CDR3 nucleotides are TGTGCCAGCATCCACCTATTCGGTGTAGGACTCTATGGCTACACCTTC.

This chain uses TRBV27 with TRBJ2-5; 9 nucleotides align to TRBD1. The CDR3 extends over 15 amino acids. Germline V gives CDR1 MNHEY, CDR2 SMNVEV (reference sequence). Unmatched junction bases numbered 3, after V lost 3 bases and J lost 1 base. CDR3 sequence: CASSLAGQGQETQYF. CDR3 DNA: TGTGCCAGCAGTTTGGCGGGACAGGGCCAAGAGACCCAGTACTTC.

The rearrangement uses TRBV7-3 and TRBJ2-1; 8 bases are shared with TRBD2. The V segment lost 2 bases and the J segment 13 bases; nucleotides outside the gene matches: 7. CDR3 length: 13 amino acids. Germline CDR1 is SGHTA and CDR2 is FQGTGA. The CDR3 DNA reads TGTGCCAGCAGCTTAGGTCTAGCGGGCGTACAGTTCTTC. Its translation: CASSLGLAGVQFF. Filled out from reference TRBV7-3 and TRBJ2-1, the complete variable domain reads GAGVSQTPSNKVTEKGKYVELRCDPISGHTALYWYRQSLGQGPEFLIYFQGTGAADDSGLPNDRFFAVRPEGSVSTLKIQRTERGDSAVYLCASSLGLAGVQFFGPGTRLTVL.

This clone was counted once. The V and J genes are TRBV30 and TRBJ2-7, with TRBD1 matching over 8 bases. The CDR3 length is 15 residues. In germline, CDR1 is GTSNPN, CDR2 SVGIG (reference sequence). V dropped 5 bases and J dropped 4; count of bases not matched to a gene: 13. The CDR3 region has the DNA TGTGCCTGGGATAGAAGGACAGGGCCGCCGTACGAGCAGTACTTC. It translates to CAWDRRTGPPYEQYF.

This clone was detected only a few times. The chain has TRBV6-5 and TRBJ1-3; 7 nucleotides agree with TRBD1. With V trimmed by 0 bases and J by 0 bases, 2 bases remained unmatched. CDR3 length: 16 amino acids. Germline-derived CDR1 and CDR2 are MNHEY and SVGAGI. The CDR3 is CASSYSRDSSGNTIYF. The CDR3 nucleotides are TGTGCCAGCAGTTACTCCCGGGACAGCTCTGGAAACACCATATATTTT.

This rearrangement joins TRBV11-2 to TRBJ2-1; the D gene is possibly TRBD2 (6 bases). Between the trimmed V and J ends, which lost 4 bases and 6 bases, there was a span of 16 bases. The CDR3 totals 15 residues. Germline values: CDR1 SGHAT, CDR2 FQNNGV. CDR3 sequence reads: CASSSGGKMGNEQFF. Written as DNA, the CDR3 is TGTGCCAGCAGCTCCGGGGGAAAGATGGGCAATGAGCAGTTCTTC.

The V call is TRBV20-1, the J call TRBJ2-1; D remains ambiguous. This CDR3 has 11 residues. The V gene's germline CDR1 is DFQATT and CDR2 SNEGSKA (reference sequence). Trimming took 3 bases from V and 4 from J, leaving 4 bases between them. In nucleotides, the CDR3 is TGCAGTGCTAGTAGATACAATGAGCAGTTCTTC. Translating it yields CSASRYNEQFF.

This clone was recorded only once. The chain combines TRBV5-1 with TRBJ2-5; the D is unclear. The CDR3 is 12 residues long. In germline, CDR1 is SGHRS, CDR2 YFSETQ. V was cut by 7 bases and J by 5 bases, with 12 bases left in between. The CDR3 nucleotides are TGCGCCAGCTGCCCCCTTGGTGAGACCCAGTACTTC. Amino acid sequence: CASCPLGETQYF. Based on the CDR3 plus reference TRBV5-1 and TRBJ2-5, the full variable domain is KAGVTQTPRYLIKTRGQQVTLSCSPISGHRSVSWYQQTPGQGLQFLFEYFSETQRNKGNFPGRFSGRQFSNSRSEMNVSTLELGDSALYLCASCPLGETQYFGPGTRLLVL.

This chain links TRBV7-9 with TRBJ1-2, with D hard to call. This CDR3 spans 14 amino acids. Trimming removed 5 bases at V and 5 bases at J, with 15 bases between. The germline gives CDR1 SEHNR, CDR2 FQNEAQ (reference sequence). Written as DNA, the CDR3 is TGTGCCAGCAGCCCCGGGCGGGGAACGTATGGCTACACCTTC. Its translation is CASSPGRGTYGYTF.

J is TRBJ2-3 and V is TRBV25-1; either TRBD1 or TRBD2 may supply D (5 bases each). This CDR3 comprises 17 residues. CDR1 is MGHDK and CDR2 is SYGVNS in the germline V gene. Trimming removed 1 base from V and 1 base from J, with 15 bases in between. CDR3 amino acids: CASSESGATSGTDTQYF. The CDR3 bases are TGTGCCAGCAGTGAATCCGGGGCCACGAGCGGCACAGATACGCAGTATTTT.

J is TRBJ2-3 and V is TRBV28, with TRBD1 as a possible D gene (5 bases). CDR3 size: 18 residues. Trimming pared 1 base from V and 0 bases from J, leaving 17 bases between. Germline loops: CDR1 MDHEN, CDR2 SYDVKM. The chain's CDR3 is CASSLSGFTASSTDTQYF. CDR3 coding DNA: TGTGCCAGCAGTTTATCAGGGTTTACCGCATCTAGCACAGATACGCAGTATTTT.

The chain recombines TRBV28 with TRBJ1-5, with no clear D. Trimming left V 8 bases short and J 3 bases short, with 14 bases between. The CDR3 sequence is 14 residues long. The germline gives CDR1 MDHEN, CDR2 SYDVKM. The chain's CDR3 is CASLARLINQPQHF. The CDR3 DNA reads as TGTGCCAGCTTGGCCAGGCTTATCAATCAGCCCCAGCATTTT.